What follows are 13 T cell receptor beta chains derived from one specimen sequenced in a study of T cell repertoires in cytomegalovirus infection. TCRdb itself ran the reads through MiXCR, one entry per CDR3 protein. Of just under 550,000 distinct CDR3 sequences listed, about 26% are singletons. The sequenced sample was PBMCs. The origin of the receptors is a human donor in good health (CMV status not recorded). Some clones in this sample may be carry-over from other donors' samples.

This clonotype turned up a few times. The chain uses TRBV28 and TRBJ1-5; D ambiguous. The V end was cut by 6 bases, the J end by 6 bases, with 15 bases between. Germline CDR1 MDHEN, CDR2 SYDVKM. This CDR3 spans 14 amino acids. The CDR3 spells CASSRRQAGQPQHF. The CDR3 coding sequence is TGTGCCAGCAGCCGGAGGCAGGCTGGTCAGCCCCAGCATTTT.

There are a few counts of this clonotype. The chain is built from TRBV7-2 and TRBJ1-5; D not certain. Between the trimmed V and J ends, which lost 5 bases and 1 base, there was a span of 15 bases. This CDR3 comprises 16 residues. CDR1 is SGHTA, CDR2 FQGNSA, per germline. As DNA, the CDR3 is TGTGCCAGCAGCCTACGAACGGGGTTAAGCAATCAGCCCCAGCATTTT. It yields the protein CASSLRTGLSNQPQHF.

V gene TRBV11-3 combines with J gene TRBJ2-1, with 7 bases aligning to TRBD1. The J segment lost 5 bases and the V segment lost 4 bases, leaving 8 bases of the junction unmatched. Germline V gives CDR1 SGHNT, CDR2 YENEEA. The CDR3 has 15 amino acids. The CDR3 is CASSSQGPPDNEQFF. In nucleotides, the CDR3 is TGTGCCAGCAGCTCACAGGGGCCGCCCGACAATGAGCAGTTCTTC.

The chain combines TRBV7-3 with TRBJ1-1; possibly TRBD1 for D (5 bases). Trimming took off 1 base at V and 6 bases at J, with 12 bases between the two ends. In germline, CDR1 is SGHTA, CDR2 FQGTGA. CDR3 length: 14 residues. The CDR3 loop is CASSLIAGAAEAFF. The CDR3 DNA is TGTGCCAGCAGCTTAATCGCCGGGGCTGCTGAAGCTTTCTTT.

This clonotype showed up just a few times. CDR3 amino acids: CASSQELLAGANEQFF. CDR3 bases: TGCGCCAGCAGCCAAGAGTTGTTGGCAGGGGCCAATGAGCAGTTCTTC. V gene TRBV4-3 combines with J gene TRBJ2-1; D perhaps matches TRBD1 (6 bases). Per germline, CDR1 LGHNA and CDR2 YSLEER. The CDR3 is made up of 16 amino acids. V was trimmed by 0 bases and J by 6 bases, leaving 15 bases between them.

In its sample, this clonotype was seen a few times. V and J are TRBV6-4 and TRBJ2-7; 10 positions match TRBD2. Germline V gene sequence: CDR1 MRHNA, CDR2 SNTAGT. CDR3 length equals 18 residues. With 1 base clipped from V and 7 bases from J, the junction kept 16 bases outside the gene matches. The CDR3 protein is CASSDFWLAGVLVGEQYF. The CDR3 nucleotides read TGTGCCAGCAGTGACTTCTGGCTAGCGGGAGTTCTTGTCGGAGAGCAGTACTTC.

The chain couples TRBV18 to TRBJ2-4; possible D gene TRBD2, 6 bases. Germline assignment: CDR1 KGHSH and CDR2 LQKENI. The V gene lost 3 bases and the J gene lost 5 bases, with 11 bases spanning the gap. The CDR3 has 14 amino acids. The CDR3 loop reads CASSPRDLQNIQYF. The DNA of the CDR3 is TGTGCCAGCTCACCGAGGGACTTGCAAAACATTCAGTACTTC. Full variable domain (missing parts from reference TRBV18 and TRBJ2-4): NAGVMQNPRHLVRRRGQEARLRCSPMKGHSHVYWYRQLPEEGLKFMVYLQKENIIDESGMPKERFSAEFPKEGPSILRIQQVVRGDSAAYFCASSPRDLQNIQYFGAGTRLSVL.

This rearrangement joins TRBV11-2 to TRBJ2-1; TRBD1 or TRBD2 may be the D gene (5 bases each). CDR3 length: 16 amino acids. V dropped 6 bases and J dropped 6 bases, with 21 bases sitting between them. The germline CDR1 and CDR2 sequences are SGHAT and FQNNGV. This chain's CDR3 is CASSLTQGARANEQFF. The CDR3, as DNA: TGTGCCAGCAGTCTAACCCAAGGGGCGAGGGCCAATGAGCAGTTCTTC.

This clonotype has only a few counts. The DNA for the CDR3 is TGTGCCAGCAGCTTAGCCCCGAAGGGCAGTTTTCTAGCCAAAAACATTCAGTACTTC. It specifies CASSLAPKGSFLAKNIQYF. J is TRBJ2-4 and V is TRBV7-6; D gene ambiguous. V was trimmed by 0 bases and J by 0 bases, leaving 18 bases between them. In germline, CDR1 is SGHVS, CDR2 FNYEAQ. The CDR3 covers 19 residues.

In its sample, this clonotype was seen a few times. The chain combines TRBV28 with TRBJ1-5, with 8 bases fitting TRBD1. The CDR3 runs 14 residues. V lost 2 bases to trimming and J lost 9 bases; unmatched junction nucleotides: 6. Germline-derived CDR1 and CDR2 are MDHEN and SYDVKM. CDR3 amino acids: CASSLGQGAGPQHF. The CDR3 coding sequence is TGTGCCAGCAGTTTAGGTCAGGGGGCTGGGCCCCAGCATTTT.

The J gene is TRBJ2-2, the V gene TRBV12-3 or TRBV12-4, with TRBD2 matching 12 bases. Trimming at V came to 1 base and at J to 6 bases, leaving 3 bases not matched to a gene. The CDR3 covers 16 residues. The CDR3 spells CASSLGLAGESGELFF. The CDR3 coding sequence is TGTGCCAGCAGTTTAGGACTAGCGGGAGAGTCCGGGGAGCTGTTTTTT.

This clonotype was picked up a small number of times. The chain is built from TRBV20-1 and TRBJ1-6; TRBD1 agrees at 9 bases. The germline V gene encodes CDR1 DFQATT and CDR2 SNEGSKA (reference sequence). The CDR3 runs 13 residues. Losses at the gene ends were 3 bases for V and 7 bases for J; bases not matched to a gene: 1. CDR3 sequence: CSARTGGNSPLHF. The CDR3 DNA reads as TGCAGTGCTAGGACAGGGGGAAATTCACCCCTCCACTTT.

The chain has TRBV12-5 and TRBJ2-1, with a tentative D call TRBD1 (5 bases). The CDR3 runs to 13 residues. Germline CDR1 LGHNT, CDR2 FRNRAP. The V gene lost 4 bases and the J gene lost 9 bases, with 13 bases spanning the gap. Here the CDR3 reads CASGSRQFTEQFF. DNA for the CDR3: TGTGCTAGTGGTTCAAGACAGTTTACTGAGCAGTTCTTC.